The 29 T cell receptor beta chains listed next were all sequenced from one sample in a study of blood T cell repertoires in COVID-19. Generated by immunoSEQ multiplex PCR, the TCRdb table keeps only in-frame clones and is missing some. Of a few hundred thousand clones listed, approximately 83% are singletons. Specimen: PBMCs or T cells enriched from blood (not recorded which). The source is a woman aged 45-60 years who had recovered from COVID-19.

A word on this clone: This may stem from a read error, because a much larger clone lies one nucleotide away. Other nucleotide sequences in the sample specify the same CDR3. The rearrangement links TRBV12-3 or TRBV12-4 to TRBJ1-1; D may be TRBD1 (5 bases). The CDR3 sequence is 12 residues long. V gave up 2 bases and J gave up 4 bases, with 5 bases separating them. CDR3 coding DNA: TGTGCCAGCAGTTTACAGGGCACTGAAGCTTTCTTT. It encodes CASSLQGTEAFF.

The sample holds a few counts of this clone. The J gene is TRBJ2-1, the V gene TRBV6-5; D uncertain. Between the trimmed V and J ends, which lost 6 bases and 0 bases, there was a span of 12 bases. This CDR3 region has 15 residues. The germline gives CDR1 MNHEY, CDR2 SVGAGI. CDR3 protein: CASSRSTGSYNEQFF. In DNA, the CDR3 is TGTGCCAGCAGCAGATCTACGGGCTCCTACAATGAGCAGTTCTTC.

J is TRBJ2-7 and V is TRBV18, with 12 bases identical to TRBD1. V shed 4 bases and J 3 bases; nucleotides not matched to a gene: 7. Germline CDR1 is KGHSH and CDR2 is LQKENI. The length of the CDR3 is 16 residues. The CDR3 nucleotides are TGTGCCAGCTCACGAGACGGGACAGGGGGCTACTACGAGCAGTACTTC. This gives the protein CASSRDGTGGYYEQYF.

This clone appeared a single time. The J gene is TRBJ2-7, the V gene TRBV15, with D uncertain. There are 13 residues in the CDR3. Trimming stripped 6 bases from V and 3 bases from J, with 12 bases between. Germline CDR1 and CDR2: LNHNV and YYDKDF (reference sequence). This CDR3 reads CATRAGNIYEQYF. CDR3 sequence (DNA): TGTGCCACCAGGGCAGGAAATATCTACGAGCAGTACTTC.

Details on this clone: A junction boundary mismatches the germline segment, possibly from a read error. This chain connects TRBV7-7 to TRBJ2-3; TRBD2 aligns across 14 bases. CDR1 is SSHAT and CDR2 is FNYEAQ in the germline V gene (reference sequence). The CDR3 length is 16 residues. This chain's CDR3 is CASSSGLAGAMNTQYF. CDR3 bases: TGTGCTAGCAGCTCGGGACTAGCGGGGGCCATGAATACGCAGTATTTT.

The chain is built from TRBV28 and TRBJ2-2; 10 bases line up with TRBD2. Germline V CDR1 and CDR2: MDHEN, SYDVKM. This CDR3 spans 17 amino acids. V lost 4 bases to trimming and J lost 5 bases; unmatched junction nucleotides: 10. Here the CDR3 DNA reads TGTGCCAGCAGTTCCCCGAGGACTAGCGGAAAAACCGGGGAGCTGTTTTTT. This gives the protein CASSSPRTSGKTGELFF.

V is TRBV20-1 and J is TRBJ2-3, with D maybe TRBD2 (7 bases). CDR1 and CDR2 (germline): DFQATT, SNEGSKA (reference sequence). The CDR3 sequence is 17 residues long. The germline V and J ends were trimmed by 3 bases and 3 bases, with 22 bases remaining between them. CDR3 bases: TGCAGTGCTAGTCAGGGGCAAGCGGGAATGAGGACAGATACGCAGTATTTT. This encodes CSASQGQAGMRTDTQYF.

Only one count was recorded for this clone. The chain joins TRBV10-3 to TRBJ2-4; D unresolved. Trimming took off 7 bases at V and 5 bases at J, with 6 bases between the two ends. Germline assignment: CDR1 ENHRY and CDR2 SYGVKD. CDR3 length equals 11 residues. In DNA form, the CDR3 reads TGTGCCATCATGTCCGAAAACATTCAGTACTTC. It translates to CAIMSENIQYF.

This clone was detected only a few times. This chain connects TRBV5-4 to TRBJ2-7; tentative D call: TRBD1 (5 bases). From germline, CDR1 is SGHNT and CDR2 YYREEE (reference sequence). The CDR3 totals 14 residues. Trimming removed 4 bases from V and 2 bases from J, with 13 bases in between. The CDR3 DNA reads as TGTGCCAGCAGCACCAAGACAGAAACCTACGAGCAGTACTTC. Translating it yields CASSTKTETYEQYF.

This chain connects TRBV20-1 to TRBJ2-3, with 7 bases matching TRBD2. Per germline, CDR1 DFQATT and CDR2 SNEGSKA (reference sequence). Trimming cost V 3 bases and J 1 base; bases outside gene matches: 4. The CDR3 consists of 14 residues. For the CDR3, the DNA is TGCAGTGCTAGTGGCGGGAGCGGCACAGATACGCAGTATTTT. This gives the protein CSASGGSGTDTQYF.

This chain links TRBV3-1 (or the pseudogene TRBV3-2) with TRBJ2-7, with 7 bases identical to TRBD1. Trimming removed 5 bases from V and 3 bases from J; junction bases left unmatched: 4. CDR1 and CDR2 from the germline V gene are LGHDT and YNNKEL (reference sequence). The CDR3 is 13 amino acids. CDR3 region: CASSSDRVYEQYF. For the CDR3, the DNA is TGTGCCAGCAGCTCCGACAGGGTCTACGAGCAGTACTTC.

This chain joins TRBV6-5 and TRBJ1-5; no firm D call. This CDR3 region has 13 residues. Trimming shortened V by 6 bases and J by 6 bases, and 12 bases separated the two germline ends. Germline V gene lookup returns CDR1 MNHEY and CDR2 SVGAGI. The DNA of the CDR3 is TGTGCCAGCAGGAAGATGGAGGGTCAGCCCCAGCATTTT. As protein: CASRKMEGQPQHF.

CDR3 amino acids: CASRTGTGDDTQYF. In DNA form, the CDR3 reads TGTGCCAGCAGAACCGGGACAGGGGACGATACGCAGTATTTT. The chain is built from TRBV2 and TRBJ2-3, with TRBD1 matching 10 bases. Germline V gives CDR1 SNHLY, CDR2 FYNNEI. The CDR3 is 14 residues long. Unmatched junction bases numbered 6, after V lost 6 bases and J lost 6 bases.

This chain joins TRBV27 and TRBJ1-2; TRBD1 matches at 9 bases. V was pared by 6 bases and J by 8 bases, with 13 bases of the junction left unmatched. In germline, CDR1 is MNHEY, CDR2 SMNVEV (reference sequence). The CDR3 spans 15 residues. The CDR3 DNA is TGTGCCAGCAGCCGATCCGGGACAGGGAAGCTCGGCTACACCTTC. As protein: CASSRSGTGKLGYTF.

The CDR3 spells CASRPTTSYNEQFF. CDR3 in DNA: TGTGCCAGCAGACCGACAACCTCCTACAATGAGCAGTTCTTC. The chain recombines TRBV28 with TRBJ2-1; D not resolved. Trimming shortened V by 6 bases and J by 0 bases, and 9 bases separated the two germline ends. CDR1 is MDHEN and CDR2 is SYDVKM in the germline V gene. There are 14 residues in the CDR3.

The chain has TRBV6-5 and TRBJ1-2, with 7 bases aligning to TRBD1. With V trimmed by 4 bases and J by 4 bases, 9 bases remained unmatched. Germline lookup yields CDR1 MNHEY and CDR2 SVGAGI. The CDR3 extends over 15 amino acids. CDR3 sequence (DNA): TGTGCCAGCAGTTCGAGACAGGGAATAGTCTATGGCTACACCTTC. Protein: CASSSRQGIVYGYTF.

This clone is a singleton in its sample. The gene calls are TRBV3-1 (or the pseudogene TRBV3-2) and TRBJ1-5; tentatively, D is TRBD1 (6 bases). The CDR3 contains 14 residues. The V end lost 3 bases, the J end lost 3 bases, and 9 bases lay between the germline ends. Germline values: CDR1 LGHDT, CDR2 YNNKEL (reference sequence). The CDR3 DNA follows: TGTGCCAGCAGCCACCAGGGGTACAATCAGCCCCAGCATTTT. Encoded protein: CASSHQGYNQPQHF.

This chain joins TRBV4-1 and TRBJ2-7; the D gene is possibly TRBD2 (6 bases). Looked up from germline, CDR1 is MGHRA and CDR2 is YSYEKL. The CDR3 extends over 18 amino acids. Trimming took 3 bases from V and 2 from J, leaving 23 bases between them. CDR3 in amino acids: CASSQSPGLLLRAYEQYF. The CDR3 nucleotides read TGCGCCAGCAGCCAGAGCCCGGGACTCCTACTGAGGGCCTACGAGCAGTACTTC.

This chain connects TRBV7-9 to TRBJ1-4; no definite D call. V was cut by 1 base and J by 0 bases, with 15 bases left in between. Per the germline V gene, CDR1 is SEHNR and CDR2 is FQNEAQ (reference sequence). This CDR3 comprises 18 residues. CDR3 residues: CASSLGAWYQSTNEKLFF. CDR3 nucleotides: TGTGCCAGCAGCTTAGGGGCGTGGTACCAATCAACTAATGAAAAACTGTTTTTT.

The CDR3 region is CSVDLKIYVVKNTEAFF. Here the CDR3 DNA reads TGCAGCGTTGATCTGAAGATCTACGTCGTCAAGAACACTGAAGCTTTCTTT. This chain uses TRBV29-1 with TRBJ1-1; unclear D gene. The CDR3 has 17 amino acids. The germline V gene encodes CDR1 SQVTM and CDR2 ANQGSEA. The V and J ends lost 3 bases and 1 base respectively, with 21 bases between them.

The chain uses TRBV5-4 and TRBJ1-5; TRBD1 aligns across 8 bases. The trim removed 5 bases at V and 5 bases at J, leaving 3 bases unmatched. The germline gives CDR1 SGHNT, CDR2 YYREEE (reference sequence). The CDR3 runs 13 residues. The CDR3 DNA follows: TGTGCCAGCAGGATGGACAGGGATCAGCCCCAGCATTTT. This sequence encodes CASRMDRDQPQHF.

The chain couples TRBV18 to TRBJ2-7, with unresolved D. V shed 2 bases and J shed 2 bases, with 13 bases lying between them. The germline V gene has CDR1 KGHSH and CDR2 LQKENI. The CDR3 is made up of 15 amino acids. The CDR3, as DNA: TGTGCCAGCTCACCATACCAGGCCGCAACCTACGAGCAGTACTTC. Translating it yields CASSPYQAATYEQYF.

The chain carries TRBV10-3 and TRBJ2-7; D is uncertain. The CDR3 covers 13 residues. From germline, CDR1 is ENHRY and CDR2 SYGVKD. V lost 4 bases and J lost 3, with 10 bases in between. CDR3 bases: TGTGCCATCAGTGCCGGTGAGTACTACGAGCAGTACTTC. Translation gives CAISAGEYYEQYF.

The chain couples TRBV5-1 to TRBJ1-2, with TRBD1 identical over 8 bases. After removal of 3 bases from V and 6 bases from J, the junction contained 7 bases not matched to a gene. Germline-derived CDR1 and CDR2 are SGHRS and YFSETQ. The CDR3 covers 14 residues. This CDR3 is CASSSSQGANGYTF. In DNA, the CDR3 is TGCGCCAGCAGCTCTTCGCAGGGGGCGAATGGCTACACCTTC.

The V gene is TRBV2, the J gene TRBJ2-7; D remains ambiguous. In germline, CDR1 is SNHLY, CDR2 FYNNEI. The CDR3 sequence is 11 residues long. V gave up 7 bases and J gave up 4 bases, with 8 bases separating them. In nucleotides, the CDR3 is TGTGCCAGCATGGGCGAGTACGAGCAGTACTTC. This translates into CASMGEYEQYF. Full variable domain (rest looked up from reference TRBV2 and TRBJ2-7): EPEVTQTPSHQVTQMGQEVILRCVPISNHLYFYWYRQILGQKVEFLVSFYNNEISEKSEIFDDQFSVERPDGSNFTLKIRSTKLEDSAMYFCASMGEYEQYFGPGTRLTVT.

The V and J genes are TRBV27 and TRBJ1-5, with D possibly being TRBD1 (6 bases). The germline gives CDR1 MNHEY, CDR2 SMNVEV (reference sequence). This CDR3 is built from 13 residues. V lost 2 bases to trimming and J lost 7 bases, with 9 bases between them. Here the CDR3 reads CASSLEGEQPQHF. In nucleotides, the CDR3 is TGTGCCAGCAGTTTAGAGGGGGAACAGCCCCAGCATTTT.

The chain uses TRBV24-1 and TRBJ2-1; D gene unclear. Germline assignment: CDR1 KGHDR and CDR2 SFDVKD. The CDR3 runs 14 residues. Between the trimmed V and J ends, which lost 6 bases and 2 bases, there was a span of 10 bases. The DNA for the CDR3 is TGTGCCACCAGTTTGGCGGCGGCCTACAATGAGCAGTTCTTC. This gives the protein CATSLAAAYNEQFF.

V and J are TRBV18 and TRBJ1-6; 11 bases line up with TRBD1. Germline-derived CDR1 and CDR2 are KGHSH and LQKENI. V lost 2 bases, J lost 8 bases, and 11 bases stayed unmatched. CDR3 size: 18 residues. In nucleotides, the CDR3 is TGTGCCAGCTCACCAAATGGACAGGGGGCGCATATGGATTCACCCCTCCACTTT. It specifies CASSPNGQGAHMDSPLHF.

The V gene is TRBV5-1, the J gene TRBJ1-6; 7 bases agree with TRBD1. This CDR3 has 16 amino acids. V lost 0 bases to trimming and J lost 11 bases; unmatched junction nucleotides: 11. Germline-derived CDR1 and CDR2 are SGHRS and YFSETQ. The CDR3, as DNA: TGCGCCAGCAGCTTGGCCAACGAGGGGGCGGTGGCACCCCTCCACTTT. Amino acid sequence: CASSLANEGAVAPLHF.